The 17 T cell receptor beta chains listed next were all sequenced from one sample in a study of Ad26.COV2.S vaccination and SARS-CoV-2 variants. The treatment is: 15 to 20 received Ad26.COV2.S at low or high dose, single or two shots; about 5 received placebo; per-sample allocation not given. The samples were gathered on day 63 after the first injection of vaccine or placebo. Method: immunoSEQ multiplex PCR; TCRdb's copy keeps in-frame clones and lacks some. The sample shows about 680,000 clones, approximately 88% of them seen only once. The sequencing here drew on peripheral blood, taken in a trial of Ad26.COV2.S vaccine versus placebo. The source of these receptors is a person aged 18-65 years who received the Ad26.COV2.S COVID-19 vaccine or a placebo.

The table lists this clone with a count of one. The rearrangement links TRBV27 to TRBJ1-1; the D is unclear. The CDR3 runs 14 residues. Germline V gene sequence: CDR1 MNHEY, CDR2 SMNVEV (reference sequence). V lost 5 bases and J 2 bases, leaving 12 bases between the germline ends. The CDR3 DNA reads TGTGCCAGCAGTACCCTTAGCGGCAACACTGAAGCTTTCTTT. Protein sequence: CASSTLSGNTEAFF.

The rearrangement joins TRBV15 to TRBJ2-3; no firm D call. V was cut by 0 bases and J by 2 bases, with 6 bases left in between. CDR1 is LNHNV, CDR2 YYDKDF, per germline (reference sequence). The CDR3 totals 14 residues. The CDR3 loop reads CATSREADTDTQYF. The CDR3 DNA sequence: TGTGCCACCAGCAGAGAGGCCGACACAGATACGCAGTATTTT.

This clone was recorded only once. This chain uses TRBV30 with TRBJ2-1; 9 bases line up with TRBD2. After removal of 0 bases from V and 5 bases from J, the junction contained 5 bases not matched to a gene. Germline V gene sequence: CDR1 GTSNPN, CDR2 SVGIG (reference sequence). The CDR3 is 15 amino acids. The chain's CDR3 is CAWSVGVAGDNEQFF. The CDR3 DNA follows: TGTGCCTGGAGTGTGGGGGTAGCGGGGGACAATGAGCAGTTCTTC.

Here the CDR3 DNA reads TGTGCCAGCAGCCTGGGGACAGGAGGAAAAGGGCACACTGAAGCTTTCTTT. The encoded protein is CASSLGTGGKGHTEAFF. The chain links TRBV7-2 to TRBJ1-1, with TRBD1 matching 8 bases. This CDR3 comprises 17 residues. Germline assignment: CDR1 SGHTA and CDR2 FQGNSA. Trimming cost V 5 bases and J 3 bases; bases outside gene matches: 14.

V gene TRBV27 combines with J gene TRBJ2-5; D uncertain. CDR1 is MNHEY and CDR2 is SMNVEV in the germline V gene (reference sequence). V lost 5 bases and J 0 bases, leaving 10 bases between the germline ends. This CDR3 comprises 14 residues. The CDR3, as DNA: TGTGCCAGCAGTGTCTCCCCGTACCAAGAGACCCAGTACTTC. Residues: CASSVSPYQETQYF.

The CDR3 region is CASSRNNAYEQYF. CDR3 sequence (DNA): TGTGCCAGCAGTCGAAACAATGCCTACGAGCAGTACTTC. The chain couples TRBV27 to TRBJ2-7, with D unresolved. Germline V lookup: CDR1 MNHEY, CDR2 SMNVEV (reference sequence). The V gene lost 5 bases and the J gene lost 2 bases, with 10 bases spanning the gap. The CDR3 totals 13 residues.

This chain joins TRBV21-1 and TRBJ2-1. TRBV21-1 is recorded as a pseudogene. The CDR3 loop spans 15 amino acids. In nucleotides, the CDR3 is TGTGCCAGCAGCAAGGTACCGGGCCCCAAGGATGAGCAGTTCTTC. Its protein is CASSKVPGPKDEQFF.

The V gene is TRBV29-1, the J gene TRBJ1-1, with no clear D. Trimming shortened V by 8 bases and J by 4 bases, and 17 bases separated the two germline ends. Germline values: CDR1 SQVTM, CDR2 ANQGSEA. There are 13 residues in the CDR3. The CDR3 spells CSSGRLPLTEAFF. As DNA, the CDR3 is TGCAGCTCTGGCCGGTTGCCTCTCACTGAAGCTTTCTTT.

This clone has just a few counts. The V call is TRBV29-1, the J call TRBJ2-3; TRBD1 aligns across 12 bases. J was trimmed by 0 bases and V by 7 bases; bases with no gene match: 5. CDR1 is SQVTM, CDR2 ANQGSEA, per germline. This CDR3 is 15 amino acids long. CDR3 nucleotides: TGCAGCGGAACCGGGACAGGGGGCAGCACAGATACGCAGTATTTT. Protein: CSGTGTGGSTDTQYF.

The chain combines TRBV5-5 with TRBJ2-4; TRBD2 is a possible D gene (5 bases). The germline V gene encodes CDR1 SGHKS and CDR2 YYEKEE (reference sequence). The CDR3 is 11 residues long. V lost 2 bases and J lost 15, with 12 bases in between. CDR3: CASSFGVESYF. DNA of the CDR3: TGTGCCAGCAGCTTCGGGGTGGAATCGTACTTC.

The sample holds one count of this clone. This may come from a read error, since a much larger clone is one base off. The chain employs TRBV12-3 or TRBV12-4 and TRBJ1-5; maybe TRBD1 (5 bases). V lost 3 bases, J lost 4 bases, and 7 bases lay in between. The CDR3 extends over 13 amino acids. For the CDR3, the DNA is TGTGCCAGCAGTTTGGACACAAATCAGCCCCAGCATTTT. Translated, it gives CASSLDTNQPQHF.

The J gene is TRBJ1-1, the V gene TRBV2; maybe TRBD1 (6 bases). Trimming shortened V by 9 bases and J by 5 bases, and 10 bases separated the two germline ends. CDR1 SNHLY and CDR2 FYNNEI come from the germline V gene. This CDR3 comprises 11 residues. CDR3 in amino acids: CARRDTTEAFF. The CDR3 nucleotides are TGTGCCAGGCGGGACACTACTGAAGCTTTCTTT.

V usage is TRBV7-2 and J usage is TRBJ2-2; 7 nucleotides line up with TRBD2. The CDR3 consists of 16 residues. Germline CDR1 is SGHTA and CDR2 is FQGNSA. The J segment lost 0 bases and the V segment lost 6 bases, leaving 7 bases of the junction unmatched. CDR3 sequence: CASRPRAGTNTGELFF. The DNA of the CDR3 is TGTGCCAGCAGACCGAGAGCGGGGACGAACACCGGGGAGCTGTTTTTT.

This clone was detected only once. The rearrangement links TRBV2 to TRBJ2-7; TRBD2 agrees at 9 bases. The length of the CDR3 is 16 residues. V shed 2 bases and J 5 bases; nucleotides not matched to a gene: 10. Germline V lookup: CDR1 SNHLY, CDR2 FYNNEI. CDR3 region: CASSELAGTGADEQYF. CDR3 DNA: TGTGCCAGCAGTGAACTAGCGGGAACCGGGGCGGACGAGCAGTACTTC.

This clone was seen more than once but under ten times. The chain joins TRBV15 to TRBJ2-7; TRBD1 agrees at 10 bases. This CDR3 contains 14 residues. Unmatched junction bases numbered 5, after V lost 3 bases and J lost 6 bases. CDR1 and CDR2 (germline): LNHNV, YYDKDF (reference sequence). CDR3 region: CATSSRTGGREQYF. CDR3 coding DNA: TGTGCCACCAGCAGTAGGACAGGGGGTCGCGAGCAGTACTTC.

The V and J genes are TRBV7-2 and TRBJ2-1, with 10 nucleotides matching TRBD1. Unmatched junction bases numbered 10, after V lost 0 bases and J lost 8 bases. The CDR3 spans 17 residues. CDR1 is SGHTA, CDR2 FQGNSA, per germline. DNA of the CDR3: TGTGCCAGCAGCTTAGCCTTTACGTGGACAGGGGGGGATGAGCAGTTCTTC. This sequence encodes CASSLAFTWTGGDEQFF.

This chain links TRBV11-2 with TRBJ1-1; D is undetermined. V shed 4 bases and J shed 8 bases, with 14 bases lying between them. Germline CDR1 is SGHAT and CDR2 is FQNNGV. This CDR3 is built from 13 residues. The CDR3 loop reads CASSYGYGSEAFF. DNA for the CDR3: TGTGCCAGCAGCTACGGCTATGGCAGCGAAGCTTTCTTT.